The 9 T cell receptor beta chains below all came from one sample that was sequenced in a study of tumor-infiltrating lymphocytes in oesophageal squamous cell carcinoma. TCRdb used MiXCR to reprocess the PCR reads, holding one entry per CDR3 protein. This sample has about 21,000 distinct CDR3 sequences, with about 40% found just once. The source material was normal esophageal tissue next to the tumor. These receptor sequences come from a male donor with esophageal squamous cell carcinoma.

The rearrangement joins TRBV10-3 to TRBJ1-5; D not resolved. Germline V gene sequence: CDR1 ENHRY, CDR2 SYGVKD. Trimming pared 4 bases from V and 8 bases from J, leaving 12 bases between. The CDR3 extends over 13 amino acids. CDR3 in DNA: TGTGCCATCAGTGTAAGAGGTATGGAGCCCCAGCATTTT. Translating it yields CAISVRGMEPQHF.

Sample share makes this clonotype medium-sized. The V and J genes are TRBV7-6 and TRBJ2-3; D perhaps matches TRBD2 (6 bases). The CDR3 is 17 residues long. Germline CDR1 and CDR2: SGHVS and FNYEAQ. With 5 bases removed from V and 0 bases from J, the gap between germline ends came to 18 bases. For the CDR3, the DNA is TGTGCCAGCAGCGACTACTCCGGGGGAACTAGCACAGATACGCAGTATTTT. Translation gives CASSDYSGGTSTDTQYF.

The V call is TRBV28, the J call TRBJ1-1; D remains unclear. Germline CDR1 and CDR2: MDHEN and SYDVKM. The CDR3 runs to 14 residues. V was trimmed by 2 bases and J by 1 base, leaving 8 bases between them. The CDR3 DNA is TGTGCCAGCAGTTTACGAGGACCGAACACTGAAGCTTTCTTT. Protein: CASSLRGPNTEAFF.

DNA for the CDR3: TGTGCCAGCAGTAGTACAGGGTTCCCTTATGGCTACACCTTC. Translated: CASSSTGFPYGYTF. V usage is TRBV12-3 or TRBV12-4 and J usage is TRBJ2-1, with D possibly matching TRBD1 (6 bases). The J call may not be correct, given that the DNA end is closer to TRBJ1-2. This CDR3 has 14 amino acids.

The chain recombines TRBV5-6 with TRBJ1-1; TRBD1 might be the D (5 bases). Germline-derived CDR1 and CDR2 are SGHDT and YYEEEE. CDR3 length: 17 amino acids. V was cut by 4 bases and J by 1 base, with 20 bases left in between. CDR3 protein: CASSEPGPLAGNTEAFF. The CDR3 DNA sequence: TGTGCCAGCAGCGAACCGGGACCGCTAGCTGGGAACACTGAAGCTTTCTTT.

The chain recombines TRBV11-2 with TRBJ2-1; TRBD1 is a possible D gene (6 bases). The germline gives CDR1 SGHAT, CDR2 FQNNGV. V shed 0 bases and J shed 6 bases, with 24 bases lying between them. The CDR3 has 19 amino acids. CDR3 sequence reads: CASSLEFGSGAGVRNEQFF. The CDR3 region has the DNA TGTGCCAGCAGCTTAGAATTCGGGTCCGGGGCAGGGGTTCGCAATGAGCAGTTCTTC.

The chain employs TRBV7-6 and TRBJ2-6, with a possible D match to TRBD2 (6 bases). The J call is uncertain, as TRBJ2-7 better fits the DNA end. The CDR3 sequence is 15 residues long. CDR1 and CDR2 from the germline V gene are SGHVS and FNYEAQ. Written as DNA, the CDR3 is TGTGCCAGCAGCTTTCTGCTCGGGAGACACAACGAGCAGTACTTC. It encodes CASSFLLGRHNEQYF.

In regard to this clonotype: A much larger clone differs by one base, so this may be a read error. This chain uses TRBV10-3 with TRBJ2-3; D is perhaps TRBD2 (5 bases). The CDR3 totals 15 residues. CDR1 and CDR2 from the germline V gene are ENHRY and SYGVKD. Trimming left V 8 bases short and J 14 bases short, with 29 bases between. The CDR3 protein is CAIHITDEATGELYF. As DNA, the CDR3 is TGTGCCATCCACATCACCGATGAAGCCACCGGGGAGCTGTATTTT.

The chain has TRBV20-1 and TRBJ2-2; tentatively, D is TRBD2 (6 bases). V lost 7 bases, J lost 2 bases, and 17 bases lay in between. Germline assignment: CDR1 DFQATT and CDR2 SNEGSKA (reference sequence). This CDR3 is 15 amino acids long. Here the CDR3 reads CSVGGTLSNTGELFF. For the CDR3, the DNA is TGCAGTGTTGGCGGGACCCTATCTAACACCGGGGAGCTGTTTTTT.